This T cell receptor beta chain emerged from a study of T cell changes during pregnancy in multiple sclerosis. TCRdb's table, derived via immunoSEQ multiplex PCR, lists solely in-frame clones and lacks some. The sample records about 60,000 clones, roughly 93% being singletons. This clone has a single count. This receptor was taken from a female donor with multiple sclerosis, enrolled in a pregnancy study. The material was CD8+ T cells from peripheral blood mononuclear cells, obtained in the second trimester of pregnancy.

The CDR3 protein is CASRRSMNTEAFF. The CDR3 DNA sequence: TGTGCCAGCAGGCGGTCGATGAACACTGAAGCTTTCTTT. This chain connects TRBV27 to TRBJ1-1, with D unclear. The CDR3 length is 13 residues. Germline loops: CDR1 MNHEY, CDR2 SMNVEV (reference sequence). Trimming shortened V by 6 bases and J by 0 bases, and 8 bases separated the two germline ends.